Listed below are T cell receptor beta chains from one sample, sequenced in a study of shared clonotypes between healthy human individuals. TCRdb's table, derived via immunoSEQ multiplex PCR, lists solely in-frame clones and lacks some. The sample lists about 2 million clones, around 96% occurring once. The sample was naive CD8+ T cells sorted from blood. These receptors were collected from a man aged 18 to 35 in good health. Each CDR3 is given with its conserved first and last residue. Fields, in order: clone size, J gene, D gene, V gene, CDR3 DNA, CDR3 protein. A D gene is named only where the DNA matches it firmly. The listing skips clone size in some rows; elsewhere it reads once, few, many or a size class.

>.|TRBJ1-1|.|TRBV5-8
TGTGCCAGCAGCTTCCGGACAGTCCAGAACACTGAAGCTTTCTTT
CASSFRTVQNTEAFF
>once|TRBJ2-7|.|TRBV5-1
TGCGCCAGCAGCTTGAGGGGGGGACCTTACGAGCAGTACTTC
CASSLRGGPYEQYF
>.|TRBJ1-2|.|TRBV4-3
TGCGCCAGCAGCCTGACGGCCGCAGGGTATCTTGACTATGGCTACACCTTC
CASSLTAAGYLDYGYTF
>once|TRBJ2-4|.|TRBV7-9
TGTGCCAGCAGCCCTAAGGGCCCTCTAGCCAAAAACATTCAGTACTTC
CASSPKGPLAKNIQYF
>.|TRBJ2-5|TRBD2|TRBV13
TGTGCCAGCAGCACGGGACTAGCGGCGACCCAGTACTTC
CASSTGLAATQYF
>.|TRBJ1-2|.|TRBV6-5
TGTGCCAGCAGTTACTCGGAAGGAGGGTCTCACTATGGCTACACCTTC
CASSYSEGGSHYGYTF
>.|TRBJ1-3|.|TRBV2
TGTGCCAGGGTGGGGGACTCTGGAAACACCATATATTTT
CARVGDSGNTIYF
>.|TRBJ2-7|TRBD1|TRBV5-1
TGCGCCAGCAGCTTGCGCGGGACAGGGGTATACGAGCAGTACTTC
CASSLRGTGVYEQYF
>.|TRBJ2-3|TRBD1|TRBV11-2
TGTGCCAGCAGTTACAGGGGCCGGCTCACAGATACGCAGTATTTT
CASSYRGRLTDTQYF
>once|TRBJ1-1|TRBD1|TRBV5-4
TGTGCCAGCAGCCAAGACAGGGGGGAGAACACTGAAGCTTTCTTT
CASSQDRGENTEAFF
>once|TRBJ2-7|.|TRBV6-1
TGTGCCAGCAGTGAATTCGGGAGCTCCTACGAGCAGTACTTC
CASSEFGSSYEQYF
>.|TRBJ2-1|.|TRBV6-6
TGTGCCAGCAGTTACCAGAGGGTCGATGAGCAGTTCTTC
CASSYQRVDEQFF
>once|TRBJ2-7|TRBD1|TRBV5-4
TGTGCCAGCAGCTTGAGGGGGCGTAGGGAGCAGTACTTC
CASSLRGRREQYF
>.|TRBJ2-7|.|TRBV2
TGTGCCAGCAGTGTTACGTACCTGGGGAACGAGCAGTACTTC
CASSVTYLGNEQYF
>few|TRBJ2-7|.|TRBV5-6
TGTGCCAGCAGCTTGGGGGGCACCTACGAGCAGTACTTC
CASSLGGTYEQYF
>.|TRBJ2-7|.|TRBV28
TGTGCCAGCAGCGCCCTCTTTGAACCCCGGGGATCCTACGAGCAGTACTTC
CASSALFEPRGSYEQYF
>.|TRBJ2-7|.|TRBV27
TGTGCCAGCAGCATAAGCGGGCCCTCCTACGAGCAGTACTTC
CASSISGPSYEQYF
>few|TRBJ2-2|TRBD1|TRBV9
TGTGCCAGCGACAGGGGGCCGGCCGGGGAGCTGTTTTTT
CASDRGPAGELFF
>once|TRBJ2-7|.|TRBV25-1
TGTGCCAGCAGTGCTGGGGGGCGAACCTACGAGCAGTACTTC
CASSAGGRTYEQYF
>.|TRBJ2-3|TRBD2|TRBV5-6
TGTGCCAGCGCGGCACTAGCGGGGACAGATACGCAGTATTTT
CASAALAGTDTQYF
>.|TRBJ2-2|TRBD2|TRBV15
TGTGCCACCAGCCCCCACCCAAGCCTAGCGGGAGGTGCCGGGGAGCTGTTTTTT
CATSPHPSLAGGAGELFF
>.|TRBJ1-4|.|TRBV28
TGTGCCAGCAGCCTAAGGACAGTCCTCGCAACTAATGAAAAACTGTTTTTT
CASSLRTVLATNEKLFF
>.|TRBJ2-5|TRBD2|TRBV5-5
TGTGCCAGCAGCCTGAGCGGGAACCAAGAGACCCAGTACTTC
CASSLSGNQETQYF
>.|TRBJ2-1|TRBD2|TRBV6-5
TGTGCCAGCAGGTTAGCGGGAGAAGGGCACAATGAGCAGTTCTTC
CASRLAGEGHNEQFF
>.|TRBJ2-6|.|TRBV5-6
TGTGCCAGCAGCCTTGGACCATCCTCTGGGGCCAACGTCCTGACTTTC
CASSLGPSSGANVLTF
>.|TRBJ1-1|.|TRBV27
TGTGCCAGCAGTTTATCGTTCAGGGCAGACGTAGCTTTCTTT
CASSLSFRADVAFF
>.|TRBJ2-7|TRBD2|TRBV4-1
TGCGCCAGCAGCCAAGAGTGGCGGGAGGCATACGAGCAGTACTTC
CASSQEWREAYEQYF
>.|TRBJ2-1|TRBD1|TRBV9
TGTGCCAGCAGCGTAGTCAGACAGGGCAATGAGCAGTTCTTC
CASSVVRQGNEQFF
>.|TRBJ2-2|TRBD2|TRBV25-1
TGTGCCAGCAGTGAAAGACTAGCGGGGCTGGGGACCGGGGAGCTGTTTTTT
CASSERLAGLGTGELFF
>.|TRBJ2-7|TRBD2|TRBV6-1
TGTGCCAGCAGTGAGGGACTAGCGGGGTCTTACGAGCAGTACTTC
CASSEGLAGSYEQYF
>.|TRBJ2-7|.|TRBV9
TGTGCCAGCAGCGTAGGGGCTAGCTCTTCCTACGAGCAGTACTTC
CASSVGASSSYEQYF
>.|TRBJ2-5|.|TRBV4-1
TGCGCCAGCGGATGGGACCAAGAGACCCAGTACTTC
CASGWDQETQYF
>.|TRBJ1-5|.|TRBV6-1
TGTGCCAGCCTTTTCCCGGGGACGACGGATCAGCCCCAGCATTTT
CASLFPGTTDQPQHF
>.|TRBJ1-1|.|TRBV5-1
TGCGCCAGCAGTCTGGACAAGAACACTGAAGCTTTCTTT
CASSLDKNTEAFF
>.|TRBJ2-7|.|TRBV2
TGTGCCAGCAGTGAGGGGAGTTCCTACGAGCAGTACTTC
CASSEGSSYEQYF
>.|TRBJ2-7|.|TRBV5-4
TGTGCCAGCAGCTACATGGGGGGTGCCAGCTACGAGCAGTACTTC
CASSYMGGASYEQYF
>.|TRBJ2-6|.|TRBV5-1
TGCGCCAGCAGCTTGGTTGGGCAGGGGGCCAACGTCCTGACTTTC
CASSLVGQGANVLTF
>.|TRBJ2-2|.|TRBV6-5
TGTGCCAGCACCGACGCAGGCGGGGAGCTGTTTTTT
CASTDAGGELFF
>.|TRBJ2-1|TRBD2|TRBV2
TGTGCCAGCAGTGAACAGGGACTAGCGGGAGGAGATGAGCAGTTCTTC
CASSEQGLAGGDEQFF
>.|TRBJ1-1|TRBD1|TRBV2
TGTGCCAGCAGTGAGTCGGCAGGGGGGGGCACTGAAGCTTTCTTT
CASSESAGGGTEAFF
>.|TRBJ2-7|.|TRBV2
TGTGCCAGCAGGCCGAACATGGGGCAGTACGAGCAGTACTTC
CASRPNMGQYEQYF
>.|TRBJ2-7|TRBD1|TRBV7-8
TGTGCCAGCAGCTCCGGACAGGGGATCTCCTACGAGCAGTACTTC
CASSSGQGISYEQYF
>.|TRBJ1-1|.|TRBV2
TGTGCCAGCAATACAGGTACTGAAGCTTTCTTT
CASNTGTEAFF
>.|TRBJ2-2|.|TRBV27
TGTGCCAGCAGTTCCGGCACCGGGGAGCTGTTTTTT
CASSSGTGELFF
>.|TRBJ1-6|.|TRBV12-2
TGTGCAAGTCGCTTAGCATCGGGACAGGGATTTTCACCCCTCCACTTT
CASRLASGQGFSPLHF
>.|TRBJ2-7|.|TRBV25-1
TGTGCCAGCAGTGACGCCGGCGGGTACAAGCAGTACTTC
CASSDAGGYKQYF
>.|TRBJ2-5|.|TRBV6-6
TGTGCCAGCAGTTCAGCGGGTATTAAAGAGACCCAGTACTTC
CASSSAGIKETQYF
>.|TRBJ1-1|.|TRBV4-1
TGCGCCAGCAGCGGGCCCGCTACTGAAGCTTTCTTT
CASSGPATEAFF
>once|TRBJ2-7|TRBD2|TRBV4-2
TGTGCCAGCAGCCAAGAGGGGGGGGAGGAGCAGTACTTC
CASSQEGGEEQYF
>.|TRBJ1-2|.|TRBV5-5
TGTGCCAGCAGCTTGCCGGGCGGGGATGGCTACACCTTC
CASSLPGGDGYTF
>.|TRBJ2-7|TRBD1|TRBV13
TGTGCCAGCAGCTTAGTTGGACAGGGGGCCAACGAGCAGTACTTC
CASSLVGQGANEQYF
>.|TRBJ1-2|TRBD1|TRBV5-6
TGTGCCAGCAGCTCACAGGGGTCGCCACTTCTTACGTATGGCTACACCTTC
CASSSQGSPLLTYGYTF
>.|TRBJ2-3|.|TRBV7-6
TGTGCCAGCAGCTGGGGAAAGGATACGCAGTATTTT
CASSWGKDTQYF
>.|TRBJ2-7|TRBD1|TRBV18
TGTGCCAGCTCACCCAGACAGGGAATAAATTACGAGCAGTACTTC
CASSPRQGINYEQYF
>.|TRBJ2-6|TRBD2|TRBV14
TGTGCCAGCAGCCAAGAGGCGCTAGCGGGGTTCTCTGGGGCCAACGTCCTGACTTTC
CASSQEALAGFSGANVLTF
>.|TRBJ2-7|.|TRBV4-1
TGCGCCAGCAGCCAAGTAAATTCAGAGCCCTACGAGCAGTACTTC
CASSQVNSEPYEQYF